Below, one T cell receptor (beta chain) is given with its context. A sample-barcoded 5' primer and a J-beta primer mix were used in a second PCR of roughly 6 to 12 cycles. From the 5' RACE reads, TCRdb called clonotypes with MiXCR, one entry per CDR3 protein. Here the sample spans 1.5 million to 2 million distinct CDR3 sequences, roughly 50% being singletons. This sample is drawn from a study of blood T cells in healthy people across ages. Background on the study: Per two T cells, template switching captured roughly one barcoded beta molecule.

There are 14 residues in the CDR3. Germline values: CDR1 SGHTA, CDR2 FQGTGA. Between the trimmed V and J ends, which lost 2 bases and 4 bases, there was a span of 10 bases. The TCR comes from a woman aged 40 to 50 in good health. V and J are TRBV7-3 and TRBJ2-3; D might be TRBD1 (5 bases). Input material: blood. Here the CDR3 DNA reads TGTGCCAGCAGCTTAGATATAGGGGCAGATACGCAGTATTTT. This gives the protein CASSLDIGADTQYF.